This TCR beta chain appears in the sequencing data of a study of blood T cell repertoires in COVID-19. TCRdb's copy holds only in-frame clones and misses some; the assay was immunoSEQ multiplex PCR. The sample yields fewer than 200,000 clones, about 83% seen once. This TCR derives from a woman in her 50s in a cohort exposed to, infected with or recovered from COVID-19 (not recorded which). Sample: PBMCs or T cells enriched from blood (not recorded which).

The CDR3 nucleotides read TGTGCCAGCAGCTTACAGGGGCCCGGGGAGCAGTACTTC. Its translation: CASSLQGPGEQYF. The chain carries TRBV11-3 and TRBJ2-7, with a possible D match to TRBD1 (6 bases). Between the trimmed V and J ends, which lost 2 bases and 7 bases, there was a span of 12 bases. This CDR3 region has 13 residues. Germline loops: CDR1 SGHNT, CDR2 YENEEA. Based on the CDR3 plus reference TRBV11-3 and TRBJ2-7, the full variable domain is EAGVVQSPRYKIIEKKQPVAFWCNPISGHNTLYWYLQNLGQGPELLIRYENEEAVDDSQLPKDRFSAERLKGVDSTLKIQPAELGDSAVYLCASSLQGPGEQYFGPGTRLTVT.